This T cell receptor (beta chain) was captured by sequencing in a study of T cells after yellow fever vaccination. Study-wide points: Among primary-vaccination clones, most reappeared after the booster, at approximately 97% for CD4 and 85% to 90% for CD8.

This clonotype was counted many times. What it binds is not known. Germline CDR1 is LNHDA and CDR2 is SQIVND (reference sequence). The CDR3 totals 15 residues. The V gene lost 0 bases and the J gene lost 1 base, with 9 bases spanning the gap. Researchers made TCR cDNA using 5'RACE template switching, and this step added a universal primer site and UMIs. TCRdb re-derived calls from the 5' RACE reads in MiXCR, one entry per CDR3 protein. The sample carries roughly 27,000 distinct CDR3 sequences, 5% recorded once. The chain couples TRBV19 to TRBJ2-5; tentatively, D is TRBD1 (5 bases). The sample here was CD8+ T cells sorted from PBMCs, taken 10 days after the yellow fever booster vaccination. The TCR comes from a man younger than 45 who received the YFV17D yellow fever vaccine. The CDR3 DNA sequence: TGTGCCAGTAGTATAGAGGAGACAGCCCAAGAGACCCAGTACTTC. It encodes CASSIEETAQETQYF.